This passage covers 20 T cell receptor beta chains from one sample sequenced in a study of long-term antiretroviral therapy in people with HIV. A v3.0 immunoSEQ assay was performed at survey level. This table comes from immunoSEQ multiplex PCR, and its TCRdb copy is limited to in-frame clones, with some not included. The sample has 38,000 or so clones; roughly 80% are singletons. The specimen comprised unsorted PBMCs, sampled 1.5 years after starting antiretroviral therapy. The receptors come from a man aged 18 to 35 with HIV.

The chain links TRBV5-8 to TRBJ2-7, with TRBD1 identical over 7 bases. This CDR3 has 15 amino acids. Germline-derived CDR1 and CDR2 are SGHTS and YDEGEE. Losses at the gene ends were 4 bases for V and 4 bases for J; bases not matched to a gene: 11. The DNA of the CDR3 is TGTGCCAGCAGCCCAGGAGACAGGGTGGGTTACGAGCAGTACTTC. It is translated as CASSPGDRVGYEQYF.

V is TRBV5-1 and J is TRBJ1-2, with D perhaps matching TRBD1 (6 bases). Germline CDR1 is SGHRS and CDR2 is YFSETQ. The CDR3 length is 14 residues. Trimming shortened V by 0 bases and J by 3 bases, and 9 bases separated the two germline ends. The CDR3 loop reads CASSLGDTDYGYTF. CDR3 sequence (DNA): TGCGCCAGCAGCTTGGGGGACACCGACTATGGCTACACCTTC.

The CDR3 loop reads CASSWTATYEQYF. The CDR3 DNA is TGTGCCAGCAGCTGGACAGCTACCTACGAGCAGTACTTC. The chain has TRBV5-6 and TRBJ2-7; tentatively, D is TRBD1 (6 bases). The germline V gene encodes CDR1 SGHDT and CDR2 YYEEEE. The CDR3 runs to 13 residues. Trimming took 3 bases from V and 2 from J, leaving 9 bases between them.

The chain is built from TRBV5-4 and TRBJ2-7; the D is unclear. The ends were cut back, 4 bases at V and 2 bases at J, with 13 bases in the middle. CDR1 SGHNT and CDR2 YYREEE come from the germline V gene (reference sequence). CDR3 length: 14 residues. The CDR3 is CASSSPTVPYEQYF. DNA for the CDR3: TGTGCCAGCAGCAGCCCGACGGTCCCCTACGAGCAGTACTTC.

This sequence joins TRBV20-1 and TRBJ1-2; D is unclear. Germline V gene lookup returns CDR1 DFQATT and CDR2 SNEGSKA (reference sequence). The V end lost 5 bases, the J end lost 5 bases, and 6 bases lay between the germline ends. This CDR3 has 10 residues. The CDR3 sequence is CSAFRYGYTF. The CDR3 bases are TGCAGTGCTTTCAGATATGGCTACACCTTC.

The chain employs TRBV25-1 and TRBJ2-7; perhaps D is TRBD1 or TRBD2 (5 bases each). The CDR3 has 14 residues. The V gene lost 1 base and the J gene lost 6 bases, with 13 bases spanning the gap. Per germline, CDR1 MGHDK and CDR2 SYGVNS. CDR3 DNA sequence: TGTGCCAGCAGTGAATTTGGGGGTTCGGGCGAGCAGTACTTC. Translation: CASSEFGGSGEQYF.

The V and J genes are TRBV5-1 and TRBJ1-1; D unclear. V gave up 2 bases and J gave up 3 bases, with 11 bases separating them. Germline assignment: CDR1 SGHRS and CDR2 YFSETQ. The CDR3 is made up of 14 amino acids. CDR3 region: CASSLWARDTEAFF. The CDR3, as DNA: TGCGCCAGCAGCTTATGGGCCCGGGACACTGAAGCTTTCTTT.

The chain recombines TRBV4-3 with TRBJ1-2, with D unresolved. The ends were cut back, 2 bases at V and 2 bases at J, with 9 bases in the middle. CDR3 length: 14 residues. Germline V lookup: CDR1 LGHNA, CDR2 YSLEER. The CDR3 here is CASSQSLQNYGYTF. The CDR3 nucleotides are TGCGCCAGCAGCCAATCGCTCCAAAACTATGGCTACACCTTC.

The chain couples TRBV7-2 to TRBJ2-3, with D unclear. Germline CDR1 and CDR2: SGHTA and FQGNSA. V was pared by 1 base and J by 2 bases, with 10 bases between. This CDR3 spans 15 amino acids. For the CDR3, the DNA is TGTGCCAGCAGCTTAGTTCCCAGATACACAGATACGCAGTATTTT. It yields the protein CASSLVPRYTDTQYF.

The chain recombines TRBV6-1 with TRBJ2-5; 9 nucleotides agree with TRBD1. With 2 bases clipped from V and 4 bases from J, the junction kept 5 bases outside the gene matches. Germline V gives CDR1 MNHNS, CDR2 SASEGT. This CDR3 spans 15 amino acids. CDR3 region: CASSELGQGRETQYF. The CDR3 DNA is TGTGCCAGCAGTGAACTTGGACAGGGGAGAGAGACCCAGTACTTC.

The V gene is TRBV5-1, the J gene TRBJ2-2; the match to TRBD2 covers 7 bases. Per germline, CDR1 SGHRS and CDR2 YFSETQ. The trim removed 0 bases at V and 2 bases at J, leaving 4 bases unmatched. This CDR3 region has 16 residues. Written as DNA, the CDR3 is TGCGCCAGCAGCTTGGTCACTAGCGTCAACACCGGGGAGCTGTTTTTT. Protein: CASSLVTSVNTGELFF.

V gene TRBV5-4 combines with J gene TRBJ2-5, with D unclear. There are 13 residues in the CDR3. Deletions cut 3 bases from V and 3 bases from J, with 9 bases between. Per the germline V gene, CDR1 is SGHNT and CDR2 is YYREEE (reference sequence). The CDR3 DNA reads TGTGCCAGCAGCTCCCGACAAGAAGAGACCCAGTACTTC. Translated, it gives CASSSRQEETQYF.

This rearrangement joins TRBV7-9 to TRBJ2-1; D may be TRBD1 or TRBD2 (5 bases each). The length of the CDR3 is 12 residues. Germline CDR1 SEHNR, CDR2 FQNEAQ (reference sequence). Trimming stripped 5 bases from V and 15 bases from J, with 17 bases between. The CDR3 DNA is TGTGCCAGCAGCGTGGGACCACCGGCTTTGTTCTTC. Encoded protein: CASSVGPPALFF. The variable domain in full, with the rest retrieved from reference TRBV7-9 and TRBJ2-1, is DTGVSQNPRHKITKRGQNVTFRCDPISEHNRLYWYRQTLGQGPEFLTYFQNEAQLEKSRLLSDRFSAERPKGSFSTLEIQRTEQGDSAMYLCASSVGPPALFFGPGTRLTVL.

This clone was seen a single time. V and J are TRBV7-9 and TRBJ1-1, with 7 bases aligning to TRBD1. V gave up 5 bases and J gave up 5 bases; unmatched junction bases: 8. The CDR3 consists of 14 residues. Germline-derived CDR1 and CDR2 are SEHNR and FQNEAQ (reference sequence). This chain's CDR3 is CASSVLQGTTEAFF. CDR3 sequence (DNA): TGTGCCAGCAGCGTACTACAGGGGACAACTGAAGCTTTCTTT.

V usage is TRBV18 and J usage is TRBJ2-6, with D possibly being TRBD2 (6 bases). Trimming left V 6 bases short and J 2 bases short, with 11 bases between. Looked up from germline, CDR1 is KGHSH and CDR2 is LQKENI. This CDR3 has 15 residues. CDR3 bases: TGTGCCAGCTCCTTGGAGGGTACTGGGGCCAACGTCCTGACTTTC. The encoded protein is CASSLEGTGANVLTF.

The chain couples TRBV29-1 to TRBJ2-6; TRBD2 might be the D (5 bases). CDR1 SQVTM and CDR2 ANQGSEA come from the germline V gene. The CDR3 length is 14 residues. Trimming shortened V by 4 bases and J by 1 base, and 8 bases separated the two germline ends. This CDR3 is CSVVGGSGANVLTF. CDR3 DNA: TGCAGCGTTGTTGGCGGGTCTGGGGCCAACGTCCTGACTTTC.

V usage is TRBV5-1 and J usage is TRBJ2-1; 10 nucleotides match TRBD2. The ends lost 4 bases at V and 4 bases at J; junction bases unmatched: 5. The CDR3 is made up of 15 amino acids. The germline CDR1 and CDR2 sequences are SGHRS and YFSETQ. CDR3 in amino acids: CASSLERGGYNEQFF. Here the CDR3 DNA reads TGCGCCAGCAGCCTCGAGCGGGGGGGGTACAATGAGCAGTTCTTC.

The chain couples TRBV29-1 to TRBJ1-2; D is unresolved. The V end lost 2 bases, the J end lost 8 bases, and 12 bases lay between the germline ends. Germline values: CDR1 SQVTM, CDR2 ANQGSEA. The CDR3 has 12 amino acids. In DNA form, the CDR3 reads TGCAGCGTTGAAAACGGGGTTGAAGGCTACACCTTC. This translates into CSVENGVEGYTF.

The rearrangement uses TRBV9 and TRBJ2-7; a possible D gene is TRBD1 (6 bases). Germline V CDR1 and CDR2: SGDLS, YYNGEE. The length of the CDR3 is 14 residues. V lost 4 bases to trimming and J lost 2 bases, with 13 bases between them. CDR3 nucleotide sequence: TGTGCCAGCAGCAGGAACGACAGGACCTACGAGCAGTACTTC. This encodes CASSRNDRTYEQYF.

By share, this clone ranks as medium-sized. The chain has TRBV5-4 and TRBJ2-2; possibly TRBD2 for D (5 bases). CDR3 size: 15 residues. Germline CDR1 reads SGHNT; CDR2 reads YYREEE (reference sequence). V was shortened by 0 bases and J by 9 bases, with 15 bases between the two germline ends. The CDR3 bases are TGTGCCAGCAGCTTGGGCCCCGGAGGTCTCCGGGAGCTGTTTTTT. This sequence encodes CASSLGPGGLRELFF.